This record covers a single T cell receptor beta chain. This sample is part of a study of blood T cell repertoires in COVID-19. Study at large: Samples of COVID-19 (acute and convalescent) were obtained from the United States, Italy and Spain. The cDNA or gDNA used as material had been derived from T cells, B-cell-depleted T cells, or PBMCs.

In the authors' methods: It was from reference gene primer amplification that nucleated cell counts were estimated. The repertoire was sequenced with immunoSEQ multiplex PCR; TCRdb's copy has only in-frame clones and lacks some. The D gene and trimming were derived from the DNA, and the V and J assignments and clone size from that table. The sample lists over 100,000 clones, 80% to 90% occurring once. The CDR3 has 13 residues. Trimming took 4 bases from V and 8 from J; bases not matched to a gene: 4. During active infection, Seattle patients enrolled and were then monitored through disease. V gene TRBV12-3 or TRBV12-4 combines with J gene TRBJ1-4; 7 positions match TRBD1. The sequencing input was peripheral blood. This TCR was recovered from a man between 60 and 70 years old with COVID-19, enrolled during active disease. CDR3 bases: TGTGCCAGCAGTTCCGGACAGGTGGAAAAACTGTTTTTT. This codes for CASSSGQVEKLFF.